The sequence of this T cell receptor (beta chain) was determined in a study of cytomegalovirus exposure and HLA in healthy donors. Study-wide findings and caveats: Association with HLA alleles at 0.05 false discovery rate was found for 17,000 or so TCR beta sequences in a later analysis. The CMV antigen specificity of a few CMV-associated chains was confirmed through in vitro analysis. Later work found that TCR association rates differed between HLA loci; DRB1 had the most and HLA-C the fewest.

As concerns this clone: Its antigen remains unknown.

The study ran its PCR with 60 Vbeta and 13 Jbeta primers. Assay used: immunoSEQ multiplex PCR; TCRdb lists only in-frame clones, some missing. The data contain some 85,000 clones, about 70% of them singletons. The receptor comes from a man aged 40-50 years in good health and CMV-seronegative. The sequenced sample was PBMCs.

CDR3 nucleotide sequence: TGTGCCACCGGGGTCGGGGTAGGCTATGGCTACACCTTC. Residues: CATGVGVGYGYTF. This chain uses TRBV15 with TRBJ1-2; D gene ambiguous. Germline V gene data show CDR1 as LNHNV and CDR2 as YYDKDF (reference sequence). Trimming stripped 8 bases from V and 4 bases from J, with 14 bases between. The CDR3 totals 13 residues.